This T cell receptor beta chain was sequenced for a study of spatial heterogeneity in lung cancer. Study information: Sequences of the beta chain were consistently detected in greater numbers than alpha-chain sequences.

Single TCR cDNA molecules each had their own unique molecular identifier. Each CDR3 protein gets one entry after TCRdb re-called the 5' RACE reads with MiXCR. The sample carries 13,000 or so distinct CDR3 sequences, around 6.1% recorded once. Study outcomes and limitations: When ubiquitous and regional expanded TCRs were counted, their numbers tracked ubiquitous and regional nonsynonymous mutations, respectively. Counts of expanded alpha and beta TCRs within tumors tracked the tumor nonsynonymous mutation count.

The time point here: sample taken at primary tumor resection. Unsorted samples of tumor, nontumor lung or frozen PBMC had their whole RNA sequenced. This clonotype was picked up many times. Antigen: not known. There are 14 residues in the CDR3. Trimming took 5 bases from V and 3 from J; bases not matched to a gene: 5. CDR1 is LNHNV and CDR2 is YYDKDF in the germline V gene (reference sequence). The TCR comes from a female donor with early-stage non-small cell lung cancer. The sequencing here drew on lung tumor tissue, taken at surgery. The chain joins TRBV15 to TRBJ2-7, with 9 bases identical to TRBD1. The CDR3 protein is CATSPGQGNYEQYF. In nucleotides, the CDR3 is TGTGCCACCAGCCCCGGACAGGGGAACTACGAGCAGTACTTC.